The 27 T cell receptor beta chains listed next were all sequenced from one sample in a study of T cells after yellow fever vaccination. TCRdb fed the 5' RACE reads into MiXCR, producing one record per CDR3 protein. The repertoire includes hundreds of thousands of distinct CDR3 sequences, 21% of them detected once, and about 16% sits in the top ten. This material consisted of PBMCs, taken approximately 20 days after the first yellow fever vaccination. These TCRs come from a man younger than 35 who received the YFV17D yellow fever vaccine.

This chain uses TRBV3-1 with TRBJ1-2; weak D call: TRBD1 (5 bases). The germline CDR1 and CDR2 sequences are LGHDT and YNNKEL (reference sequence). The CDR3 consists of 16 residues. The V gene lost 2 bases and the J gene lost 6 bases, with 19 bases spanning the gap. The CDR3 loop reads CASSQKEKGLFDGYTF. CDR3 nucleotides: TGTGCCAGCAGCCAAAAGGAGAAGGGACTATTCGATGGCTACACCTTC.

J is TRBJ2-3 and V is TRBV25-1; D could derive from TRBD1 or TRBD2 (5 bases each). The length of the CDR3 is 21 residues. Germline values: CDR1 MGHDK, CDR2 SYGVNS. V lost 0 bases and J lost 0, with 25 bases in between. Here the CDR3 reads CASSEYRLATPVGVSTDTQYF. In nucleotides, the CDR3 is TGTGCCAGCAGTGAATATAGGTTAGCGACTCCCGTAGGGGTAAGCACAGATACGCAGTATTTT.

This clonotype has just one count. The rearrangement links TRBV20-1 to TRBJ2-1, with unresolved D. The CDR3 extends over 11 amino acids. Germline CDR1 and CDR2: DFQATT and SNEGSKA (reference sequence). Between the trimmed V and J ends, which lost 6 bases and 10 bases, there was a span of 13 bases. The CDR3 loop is CSATTNGEQFF. CDR3 DNA sequence: TGCAGTGCAACCACTAACGGAGAGCAGTTCTTC.

This clonotype was detected many times. The chain links TRBV4-2 to TRBJ2-5; 7 positions agree with TRBD1. V was clipped by 4 bases and J by 0 bases; unmatched bases: 8. The germline V gene encodes CDR1 LGHNA and CDR2 YNFKEQ. The CDR3 loop spans 16 amino acids. For the CDR3, the DNA is TGTGCCAGCAGCCCCACGCCCGGGACAGACCAAGAGACCCAGTACTTC. Protein: CASSPTPGTDQETQYF.

This clonotype occurred a few times. This chain connects TRBV4-2 to TRBJ2-4; D ambiguous. The CDR3 is 17 amino acids. Germline values: CDR1 LGHNA, CDR2 YNFKEQ. V lost 1 base and J lost 1, with 14 bases in between. The CDR3 loop is CASSQGALKTAKNIQYF. The CDR3 DNA is TGTGCCAGCAGCCAAGGGGCCTTAAAGACGGCCAAAAACATTCAGTACTTC.

This clonotype was observed many times. This rearrangement joins TRBV5-6 to TRBJ2-5; D remains ambiguous. Germline CDR1 SGHDT, CDR2 YYEEEE. The CDR3 is 13 residues long. Trimming stripped 1 base from V and 3 bases from J, with 7 bases between. This CDR3 is CASSLLLEETQYF. The DNA of the CDR3 is TGTGCCAGCAGCTTGTTACTCGAAGAGACCCAGTACTTC.

The sample holds many counts of this clonotype. The V call is TRBV6-2 or TRBV6-3, the J call TRBJ2-7; TRBD2 might be the D (5 bases). V lost 7 bases, J lost 2 bases, and 24 bases lay in between. Germline CDR1 reads MNHEY; CDR2 reads SVGEGT. The CDR3 sequence is 17 residues long. CDR3 nucleotide sequence: TGTGCCAGCAAAAAGATGGGCACCCGAGGGAGCGCCTACGAGCAGTACTTC. Translation gives CASKKMGTRGSAYEQYF.

The V and J genes are TRBV5-1 and TRBJ2-3; TRBD1 is a possible D gene (5 bases). Germline loops: CDR1 SGHRS, CDR2 YFSETQ. V lost 0 bases and J lost 4, with 18 bases in between. CDR3 length: 17 residues. The CDR3 region has the DNA TGCGCCAGCAGCTTGGCCGGTGATGGCAGGGCGGCAGATACGCAGTATTTT. It encodes CASSLAGDGRAADTQYF.

This clonotype was counted only a few times. The chain recombines TRBV7-9 with TRBJ2-1, with 8 bases lining up with TRBD2. Germline V gene data show CDR1 as SEHNR and CDR2 as FQNEAQ (reference sequence). Trimming took 7 bases from V and 7 from J; bases not matched to a gene: 12. This CDR3 is 15 amino acids long. In DNA form, the CDR3 reads TGTGCCAGCATCGAAGCGGGGGTCCGCCCAAATGAGCAGTTCTTC. Its translation: CASIEAGVRPNEQFF. The variable domain in full, completed from reference TRBV7-9 and TRBJ2-1, reads DTGVSQNPRHKITKRGQNVTFRCDPISEHNRLYWYRQTLGQGPEFLTYFQNEAQLEKSRLLSDRFSAERPKGSFSTLEIQRTEQGDSAMYLCASIEAGVRPNEQFFGPGTRLTVL.

This clonotype was seen a handful of times. The CDR3 loop is CASSLEQTNYEQYF. The CDR3 coding sequence is TGTGCCAGCAGCTTAGAACAAACGAATTACGAGCAGTACTTC. The chain recombines TRBV7-9 with TRBJ2-7, with no clear D. The CDR3 totals 14 residues. The V end was cut by 1 base, the J end by 4 bases, with 11 bases between. CDR1 is SEHNR and CDR2 is FQNEAQ in the germline V gene (reference sequence). Full variable domain (outside the CDR3, taken from reference TRBV7-9 and TRBJ2-7): DTGVSQNPRHKITKRGQNVTFRCDPISEHNRLYWYRQTLGQGPEFLTYFQNEAQLEKSRLLSDRFSAERPKGSFSTLEIQRTEQGDSAMYLCASSLEQTNYEQYFGPGTRLTVT.

V is TRBV5-1 and J is TRBJ2-1, with 10 bases aligning to TRBD2. The germline V gene has CDR1 SGHRS and CDR2 YFSETQ. This CDR3 comprises 14 residues. The ends lost 0 bases at V and 8 bases at J; junction bases unmatched: 2. CDR3 DNA sequence: TGCGCCAGCAGCTTGGCGCTAGCGGGAGATGAGCAGTTCTTC. Its protein is CASSLALAGDEQFF.

V is TRBV10-3 and J is TRBJ2-1; a possible D gene is TRBD2 (5 bases). This CDR3 has 15 residues. V lost 2 bases, J lost 3 bases, and 11 bases lay in between. Looked up from germline, CDR1 is ENHRY and CDR2 is SYGVKD. CDR3 DNA: TGTGCCATCAGTGAGGGAGCCGGGGTCTACAATGAGCAGTTCTTC. This sequence encodes CAISEGAGVYNEQFF.

The genes are TRBV29-1 and TRBJ2-3; no clear D gene. V lost 3 bases, J lost 4 bases, and 14 bases lay in between. Germline V gene data show CDR1 as SQVTM and CDR2 as ANQGSEA. CDR3 length equals 14 residues. CDR3 nucleotide sequence: TGCAGCGTTGATCGAAAGTTAATCGCAGATACGCAGTATTTT. This translates into CSVDRKLIADTQYF.

The chain combines TRBV30 with TRBJ2-5, with a tentative D call TRBD1 (5 bases). Trimming cost V 0 bases and J 5 bases, with 16 bases left between them. From germline, CDR1 is GTSNPN and CDR2 SVGIG (reference sequence). CDR3 length: 15 amino acids. CDR3 region: CAWSVPARVYETQYF. As DNA, the CDR3 is TGTGCCTGGAGTGTACCGGCCAGGGTATACGAGACCCAGTACTTC.

The chain couples TRBV18 to TRBJ2-5; 12 nucleotides match TRBD1. The trim removed 3 bases at V and 5 bases at J, leaving 7 bases unmatched. The germline gives CDR1 KGHSH, CDR2 LQKENI. CDR3 size: 16 residues. CDR3 amino acids: CASSPGTGGKGETQYF. CDR3 sequence (DNA): TGTGCCAGCTCACCCGGGACAGGGGGCAAAGGGGAGACCCAGTACTTC.

Only a few counts were recorded for this clonotype. This chain links TRBV6-6 with TRBJ1-2; D might be TRBD1 (5 bases). The CDR3 loop spans 12 amino acids. Trimming left V 5 bases short and J 5 bases short, with 9 bases between. CDR1 MNHNY and CDR2 SVGAGI come from the germline V gene (reference sequence). CDR3 in amino acids: CASSEDTYGYTF. DNA of the CDR3: TGTGCCAGCAGTGAGGACACTTATGGCTACACCTTC.

At least ten counts were recorded for this clonotype. The chain joins TRBV12-3 or TRBV12-4 to TRBJ1-4, with D possibly TRBD1 on 6 matching bases. The CDR3 extends over 14 amino acids. V gave up 5 bases and J gave up 7 bases, with 14 bases separating them. DNA for the CDR3: TGTGCCAGCAGTCCTAGGGGGACGAGTGAAAAACTGTTTTTT. Protein sequence: CASSPRGTSEKLFF.

This clonotype was observed a few times. V and J are TRBV7-6 and TRBJ2-7; no firm D call. Per germline, CDR1 SGHVS and CDR2 FNYEAQ. This CDR3 comprises 14 residues. The germline V and J ends were trimmed by 5 bases and 0 bases, with 11 bases remaining between them. The CDR3 is CASSPNLRSYEQYV. The CDR3 coding sequence is TGTGCCAGCAGCCCAAATCTTCGCTCCTACGAGCAGTACGTC.

The rearrangement joins TRBV4-2 to TRBJ2-7, with D unresolved. The CDR3 sequence is 16 residues long. Per the germline V gene, CDR1 is LGHNA and CDR2 is YNFKEQ. V lost 0 bases, J lost 6 bases, and 18 bases lay in between. The CDR3 bases are TGTGCCAGCAGCCAAGATCCTTCCCCTTTATTCGGCGAGCAGTACGTC. This gives the protein CASSQDPSPLFGEQYV.

This clonotype has just a few counts. The chain is built from TRBV12-3 or TRBV12-4 and TRBJ2-1, with 10 nucleotides matching TRBD2. V lost 1 base to trimming and J lost 10 bases; unmatched junction nucleotides: 7. The CDR3 is 15 residues long. The CDR3 spells CASSLGLAGEPEQFF. The CDR3 DNA reads as TGTGCCAGCAGTTTAGGACTAGCGGGTGAGCCAGAGCAGTTCTTC.

This clonotype was observed once. The chain carries TRBV7-9 and TRBJ2-5; unclear D gene. The CDR3 spans 14 residues. CDR1 is SEHNR, CDR2 FQNEAQ, per germline (reference sequence). Trimming pared 5 bases from V and 5 bases from J, leaving 15 bases between. The CDR3 DNA reads as TGTGCCAGCAGCGTCCAGGCCAGCCAGGAGACCCAGTACTTC. This encodes CASSVQASQETQYF.

The chain joins TRBV6-5 to TRBJ2-3; 7 bases align to TRBD2. The CDR3 totals 15 residues. CDR1 is MNHEY, CDR2 SVGAGI, per germline. Trimming took 4 bases from V and 3 from J; bases not matched to a gene: 7. The CDR3 here is CASSSTSSQTDTQYF. DNA for the CDR3: TGTGCCAGCAGTTCGACTAGCTCTCAGACAGATACGCAGTATTTT.

This clonotype appeared a few times. The chain is built from TRBV6-1 and TRBJ2-5, with D possibly being TRBD2 (5 bases). Germline CDR1 and CDR2: MNHNS and SASEGT. V dropped 5 bases and J dropped 4 bases, with 14 bases sitting between them. This CDR3 region has 14 residues. The CDR3 DNA sequence: TGTGCCAGCAGTCCGGACCCGAGGGCAGAGACCCAGTACTTC. Translating gives CASSPDPRAETQYF.

In this sample, this clonotype turned up a few times. The chain employs TRBV24-1 and TRBJ2-2; a weak D match, TRBD1 (6 bases). The CDR3 runs 16 residues. V lost 4 bases, J lost 2 bases, and 13 bases lay in between. Looked up from germline, CDR1 is KGHDR and CDR2 is SFDVKD. The CDR3 loop reads CATSDPSTGNTGELFF. CDR3 nucleotides: TGTGCCACCAGTGACCCCTCGACAGGAAACACCGGGGAGCTGTTTTTT.

A word on this clonotype: The conserved phenylalanine or tryptophan is not found at the CDR3 terminus, so this likely reflects a read error. CDR3: CATSRDSRTGEKLFI. The CDR3 nucleotides read TGTGCCACCAGCAGAGATTCGCGGACGGGCGAAAAACTGTTTATT. The V and J genes are TRBV15 and TRBJ1-4; D is unresolved. Trimming cost V 0 bases and J 8 bases, with 13 bases left between them. The CDR3 contains 15 residues. Germline CDR1 reads LNHNV; CDR2 reads YYDKDF (reference sequence).

This clonotype was found a few times. The rearrangement links TRBV5-8 to TRBJ1-3; TRBD1 might be the D (5 bases). The length of the CDR3 is 15 residues. Trimming stripped 3 bases from V and 0 bases from J, with 10 bases between. Germline V CDR1 and CDR2: SGHTS, YDEGEE. Here the CDR3 DNA reads TGTGCCAGCAGCTACTCAGGGTACTCTGGAAACACCATATATTTT. Translation gives CASSYSGYSGNTIYF.

The V gene is TRBV9, the J gene TRBJ2-1; D is perhaps TRBD1 (6 bases). The ends were cut back, 4 bases at V and 1 base at J, with 18 bases in the middle. The CDR3 spans 17 residues. The germline V gene encodes CDR1 SGDLS and CDR2 YYNGEE. The CDR3 reads CASSSGTNANSYNEQFF. Here the CDR3 DNA reads TGTGCCAGCAGCTCGGGGACAAACGCCAATTCCTACAATGAGCAGTTCTTC.